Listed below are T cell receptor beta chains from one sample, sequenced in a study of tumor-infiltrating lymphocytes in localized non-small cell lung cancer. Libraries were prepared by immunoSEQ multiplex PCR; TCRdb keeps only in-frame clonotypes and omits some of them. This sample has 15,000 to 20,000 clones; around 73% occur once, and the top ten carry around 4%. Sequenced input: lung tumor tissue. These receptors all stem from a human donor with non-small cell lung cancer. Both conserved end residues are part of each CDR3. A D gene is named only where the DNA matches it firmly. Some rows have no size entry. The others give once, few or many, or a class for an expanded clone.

TGTGCCAGCAGCGTAAGGGCGAGCGCAAACAATGAGCAGTTCTTC,CASSVRASANNEQFF,NA,TRBV9,TRBJ2-1,NA
TGCGCCAGCAGCCAACTGAACAATGAGCAGTTCTTC,CASSQLNNEQFF,NA,TRBV5-1,TRBJ2-1,NA
TGTGCCAGCAGCCATCCCGAGATGGGGACTAGCGGGCCCGGGGAGCTGTTTTTT,CASSHPEMGTSGPGELFF,TRBD2,TRBV4-2,TRBJ2-2,NA
TGTGCCAGCAGCTTGGGAGGACTCAACTATGGCTACACCTTC,CASSLGGLNYGYTF,NA,TRBV5-8,TRBJ1-2,NA
TGCGCCAGCAGCCCGGGACTAGCGGGGGGCTTCCGCCTCCAGGACGAGCAGTACTTC,CASSPGLAGGFRLQDEQYF,TRBD2,TRBV5-1,TRBJ2-7,NA
TGTGCCAGCAGTTACCTGTCCCTCTCTGGGGCCAACGTCCTGACTTTC,CASSYLSLSGANVLTF,NA,TRBV6-6,TRBJ2-6,once
TGTGCCAGCAGAGGAGGTAGGGGTGGTGAAAAACTGTTTTTT,CASRGGRGGEKLFF,NA,TRBV5-5,TRBJ1-4,NA
TGTGCCAGCAGCTTAAATAGTCAGGGAGAGACCCAGTACTTC,CASSLNSQGETQYF,NA,TRBV7-9,TRBJ2-5,NA
TGCGCCAGCAGCCAAGATCCAGGGGACGGAAACACCATATATTTT,CASSQDPGDGNTIYF,NA,TRBV4-1,TRBJ1-3,NA
TGTGCCAGTGGGGACAGGGGGCTTACTGAAGCTTTCTTT,CASGDRGLTEAFF,TRBD1,TRBV19,TRBJ1-1,NA
TGTGCCAGCAGCTTGTGGGGGGCCGGGGAGACCCAGTACTTC,CASSLWGAGETQYF,NA,TRBV5-4,TRBJ2-5,NA
TGTGCCAGTAGTCCGGGACAGGGACTAGTTTTACGAGAGACCCAGTACTTC,CASSPGQGLVLRETQYF,NA,TRBV19,TRBJ2-5,once
TGTGCCAGCAGTACAGCGGGCCCCTACGAGCAGTACTTC,CASSTAGPYEQYF,NA,TRBV28,TRBJ2-7,NA
TGTGCCAGCAGCTTGTTTGGCTCCACTAGCACAGATACGCAGTATTTT,CASSLFGSTSTDTQYF,NA,TRBV5-6,TRBJ2-3,NA
TGTGCCACCAGCAGAGATAGGACTAGCTCGAACACCGGGGAGCTGTTTTTT,CATSRDRTSSNTGELFF,TRBD2,TRBV15,TRBJ2-2,few
TGTGCCAGCTCACCACCTTCTTCGTCACTGGAGACCCAGTACTTC,CASSPPSSSLETQYF,NA,TRBV18,TRBJ2-5,few